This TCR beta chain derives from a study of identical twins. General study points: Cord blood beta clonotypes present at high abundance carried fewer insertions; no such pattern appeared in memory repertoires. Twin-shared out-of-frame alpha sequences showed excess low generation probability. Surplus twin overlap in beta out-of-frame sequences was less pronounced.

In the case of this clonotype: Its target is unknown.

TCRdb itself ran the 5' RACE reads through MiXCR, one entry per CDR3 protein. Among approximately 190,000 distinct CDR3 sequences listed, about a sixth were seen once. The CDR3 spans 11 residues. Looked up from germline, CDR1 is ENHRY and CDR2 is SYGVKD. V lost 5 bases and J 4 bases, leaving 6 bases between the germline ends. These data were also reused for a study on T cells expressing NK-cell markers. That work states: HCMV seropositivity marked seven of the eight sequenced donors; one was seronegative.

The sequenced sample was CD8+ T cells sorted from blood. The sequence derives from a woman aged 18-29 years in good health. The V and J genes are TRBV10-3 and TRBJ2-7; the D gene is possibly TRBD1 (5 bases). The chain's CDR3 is CAISTGYEQYF. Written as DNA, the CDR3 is TGTGCCATCAGTACAGGTTACGAGCAGTACTTC.